The 2 T cell receptor beta chains given below trace back to one sample, sequenced in a study of cytomegalovirus exposure and HLA in healthy donors. Clones were read by immunoSEQ multiplex PCR, and TCRdb kept only the in-frame ones, dropping some. Of roughly 100,000 clones in the sample, around 87% are singletons; the top ten hold approximately 4%. The sequencing input was PBMCs. These receptors all come from a woman under 30 in good health and CMV-seropositive.

The genes are TRBV10-3 and TRBJ1-5, with 7 bases that match TRBD1. Germline lookup yields CDR1 ENHRY and CDR2 SYGVKD. CDR3 length: 13 amino acids. V gave up 11 bases and J gave up 7 bases; unmatched junction bases: 11. Here the CDR3 DNA reads TGTGCCTTCTCTGACAGGGTCGGACAGCCCCAGCATTTT. It yields the protein CAFSDRVGQPQHF.

CDR3 residues: CASSLGPDGTYEQYF. The CDR3 DNA follows: TGCGCCAGCAGCTTAGGGCCTGACGGGACCTACGAGCAGTACTTC. This chain links TRBV5-1 with TRBJ2-7; D is possibly TRBD2 (5 bases). Germline V gives CDR1 SGHRS, CDR2 YFSETQ. The CDR3 consists of 15 residues. V lost 2 bases to trimming and J lost 2 bases, with 14 bases between them.